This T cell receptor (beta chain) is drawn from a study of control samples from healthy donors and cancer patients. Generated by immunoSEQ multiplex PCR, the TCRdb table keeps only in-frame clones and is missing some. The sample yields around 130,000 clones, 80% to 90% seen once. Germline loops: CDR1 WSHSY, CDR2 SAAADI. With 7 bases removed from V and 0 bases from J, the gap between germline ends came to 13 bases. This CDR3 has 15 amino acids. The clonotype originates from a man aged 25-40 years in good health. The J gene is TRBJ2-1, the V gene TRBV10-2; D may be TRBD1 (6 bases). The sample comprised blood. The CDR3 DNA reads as TGCGCCAGCATGGGGGCGACCGACTCCTACAATGAGCAGTTCTTC. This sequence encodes CASMGATDSYNEQFF.